The clone carrying this T cell receptor beta chain appeared a few times. The antigen is unknown. The data derive from a study of human T cells and chemical hapten exposure. Study-wide findings and caveats: Expanded TCRs grouped into significantly more large CDR3 similarity clusters than controls produced. The presence of alopecia in the donors means their immune response may differ from healthy people's.

Specified time point: pre-sensitization, week 0. Treatment given: therapeutic diphenylcyclopropenone sensitization with weekly scalp DPC. Per the original methods: A typical sample had some 87,000 TCRs, with about 23,224 to 690,600 overall. MiXCR was run by TCRdb on the RACE reads, yielding one entry per CDR3 protein. The V and J calls, along with clone size, are taken from TCRdb and not from the paper's own processing. The sample yields about 51,000 distinct CDR3 sequences, roughly 8.8% seen once. V was trimmed by 3 bases and J by 8 bases, leaving 10 bases between them. Per the germline V gene, CDR1 is GTSNPN and CDR2 is SVGIG (reference sequence). The CDR3 spans 11 residues.

The V gene is TRBV30, the J gene TRBJ1-1; D gene ambiguous. Sequenced here: whole blood, sampled in connection with sensitization to the hapten diphenylcyclopropenone (DPC). The TCR was taken from a woman aged 40 to 50 with alopecia areata. Some clones in this sample may be carry-over from other donors' samples. CDR3 amino acids: CAWRDEKEAFF. The CDR3 DNA reads TGTGCCTGGAGAGACGAAAAAGAAGCTTTCTTT.